The 30 T cell receptor beta chains in this list originate from one sample, sequenced in a study of immune heterogeneity within non-small cell lung tumors. Bulk tumor genomic DNA was the template, and each sample received approximately 0.65 ug. Several biopsies per primary tumor, spaced far apart, were taken during surgery. Untreated, newly diagnosed non-small cell lung cancer patients underwent curative surgery. Multiplex PCR amplified TCR beta CDR3 with 32 V and 13 J primers. TCRdb re-called the multiplex PCR reads through MiXCR, storing one row per CDR3 protein. The sample contains 20,000 to 25,000 distinct CDR3 sequences, over 25% of which appear only once. The sequenced sample consisted of lung tumor tissue. Receptor source: a man aged 35-49 years with non-small cell lung cancer.

This chain links TRBV18 with TRBJ1-4; 9 nucleotides match TRBD1. V shed 6 bases, J shed 3 bases, and the junction held 5 bases outside the gene matches. The CDR3 is 15 amino acids. Germline CDR1 reads KGHSH; CDR2 reads LQKENI. The CDR3 DNA follows: TGTGCCAGCTCCCCCTACAGGGGGCCTAATGAAAAACTGTTTTTT. Amino acids: CASSPYRGPNEKLFF.

Concerning this clonotype itself: The junction departs from germline at one end; a sequencing error may be responsible. This chain links TRBV2 with TRBJ1-5; D gene ambiguous. Per the germline V gene, CDR1 is SNHLY and CDR2 is FYNNEI. This CDR3 is built from 15 residues. The CDR3 nucleotides read TGTGCAAGCAGTGTAGGGCAGGTTAGCAATCAGACCCAGCATTTT. This gives the protein CASSVGQVSNQTQHF.

This clonotype is labeled as medium-sized (0.01 to 0.1%). This sequence joins TRBV27 and TRBJ2-7; a possible D gene is TRBD1 (6 bases). The V end lost 3 bases, the J end lost 2 bases, and 14 bases lay between the germline ends. Germline assignment: CDR1 MNHEY and CDR2 SMNVEV (reference sequence). This CDR3 is 15 amino acids long. CDR3 residues: CASSFRQALTYEQYF. Here the CDR3 DNA reads TGTGCCAGCAGTTTCCGACAGGCCTTAACCTACGAGCAGTACTTC.

This clonotype rates as medium-sized. The V and J genes are TRBV18 and TRBJ2-7, with 9 bases fitting TRBD1. Germline-derived CDR1 and CDR2 are KGHSH and LQKENI. V dropped 0 bases and J dropped 6; count of bases not matched to a gene: 6. The CDR3 has 15 residues. CDR3 protein: CASSPPGQGTGEQYF. The CDR3, as DNA: TGTGCCAGCTCACCACCGGGACAGGGCACGGGCGAGCAGTACTTC.

This clonotype was counted a few times. V and J are TRBV5-6 and TRBJ2-7; D gene unclear. Trimming removed 4 bases from V and 3 bases from J, with 14 bases in between. Germline-derived CDR1 and CDR2 are SGHDT and YYEEEE. The CDR3 is 14 amino acids. The CDR3 is CASSPLLNIYEQYF. DNA for the CDR3: TGTGCCAGCAGCCCGTTGTTGAATATCTACGAGCAGTACTTC.

This clonotype has more than one count but fewer than ten. This sequence joins TRBV3-1 and TRBJ2-7; 14 nucleotides align to TRBD2. With V trimmed by 1 base and J by 9 bases, 2 bases remained unmatched. The CDR3 loop spans 14 amino acids. The germline V gene encodes CDR1 LGHDT and CDR2 YNNKEL (reference sequence). CDR3 sequence reads: CASSQGTSGRWQYF. CDR3 sequence (DNA): TGTGCCAGCAGCCAAGGGACTAGCGGGAGGTGGCAGTACTTC.

This clonotype is termed medium-sized (0.01 to 0.1%). J is TRBJ1-2 and V is TRBV19; D remains ambiguous. CDR1 LNHDA and CDR2 SQIVND come from the germline V gene (reference sequence). V was shortened by 2 bases and J by 7 bases, with 8 bases between the two germline ends. This CDR3 comprises 12 residues. The CDR3 spells CASSIIGSGYTF. The CDR3 coding sequence is TGTGCCAGTAGTATAATCGGCTCTGGCTACACCTTC.

The chain couples TRBV6-9 to TRBJ2-1; TRBD2 agrees at 7 bases. The J segment lost 8 bases and the V segment lost 2 bases, leaving 3 bases of the junction unmatched. The CDR3 contains 13 residues. Germline CDR1 is MNHGY and CDR2 is SVAAGI. CDR3 residues: CASSYNGGYEQFF. DNA of the CDR3: TGTGCCAGCAGTTATAACGGGGGGTATGAGCAGTTCTTC.

V and J are TRBV10-3 and TRBJ2-3, with TRBD2 matching 10 bases. Germline V gives CDR1 ENHRY, CDR2 SYGVKD. CDR3 length: 15 amino acids. The J segment lost 2 bases and the V segment lost 6 bases, leaving 5 bases of the junction unmatched. Written as DNA, the CDR3 is TGTGCCATCAGACACGGACTAGCGGACACAGATACGCAGTATTTT. Protein product: CAIRHGLADTDTQYF.

The chain carries TRBV9 and TRBJ2-1; tentatively, D is TRBD1 (6 bases). Germline V lookup: CDR1 SGDLS, CDR2 YYNGEE. The CDR3 runs 16 residues. V was pared by 4 bases and J by 1 base, with 15 bases between. Here the CDR3 DNA reads TGTGCCAGCAGCCCAACAGGGTCCTCATCCTACAATGAGCAGTTCTTC. It codes for CASSPTGSSSYNEQFF.

This clonotype rates as medium-sized. The gene calls are TRBV2 and TRBJ1-1; D remains ambiguous. The V gene lost 6 bases and the J gene lost 1 base, with 9 bases spanning the gap. The CDR3 has 13 amino acids. From germline, CDR1 is SNHLY and CDR2 FYNNEI. The CDR3 bases are TGTGCCAGCAGCCGGGGAGAGAACACTGAAGCTTTCTTT. It translates to CASSRGENTEAFF.

The genes are TRBV5-1 and TRBJ1-2; a possible D gene is TRBD1 (5 bases). The CDR3 consists of 13 residues. With 2 bases removed from V and 4 bases from J, the gap between germline ends came to 9 bases. The germline V gene encodes CDR1 SGHRS and CDR2 YFSETQ. The CDR3 here is CASSFGGSYGYTF. The DNA for the CDR3 is TGCGCCAGCAGCTTCGGGGGTTCCTATGGCTACACCTTC.

This clonotype occurred many times. The chain recombines TRBV19 with TRBJ1-2, with D possibly matching TRBD1 (5 bases). V was shortened by 6 bases and J by 4 bases, with 12 bases between the two germline ends. Germline V gene data show CDR1 as LNHDA and CDR2 as SQIVND (reference sequence). This CDR3 comprises 13 residues. This chain's CDR3 is CASSAGFPYGYTF. The CDR3 bases are TGTGCCAGTAGCGCAGGGTTCCCCTATGGCTACACCTTC.

This clonotype is medium-sized (0.01 to 0.1%). The chain uses TRBV4-2 and TRBJ1-2, with D hard to call. Germline values: CDR1 LGHNA, CDR2 YNFKEQ. The CDR3 is 15 amino acids. Trimming took off 0 bases at V and 3 bases at J, with 11 bases between the two ends. CDR3 in DNA: TGTGCCAGCAGCCAAGATTGGCAGAGGGACTATGGCTACACCTTC. Translated: CASSQDWQRDYGYTF.

Points on this clonotype: This could be a read error, since a much larger clone is one nucleotide away. The chain links TRBV5-6 to TRBJ1-2; D is uncertain. The CDR3 is made up of 13 amino acids. Germline CDR1 is SGHDT and CDR2 is YYEEEE. The ends were cut back, 8 bases at V and 1 base at J, with 12 bases in the middle. CDR3 sequence reads: CARRETLNYGYTF. The CDR3 DNA follows: TGTGCCAGAAGAGAGACACTTAACTATGGCTACACCTTC.

This clonotype came up many times. The chain employs TRBV19 and TRBJ2-3, with D possibly matching TRBD2 (6 bases). The CDR3 covers 16 residues. V shed 7 bases and J shed 4 bases, with 21 bases lying between them. Germline CDR1 reads LNHDA; CDR2 reads SQIVND (reference sequence). The CDR3 spells CASTLGWRPSADTQYF. The CDR3 coding sequence is TGTGCCAGTACCCTCGGGTGGCGGCCTAGCGCAGATACGCAGTATTTT.

In regard to this clonotype: The CDR3 ends on some other residue instead of the conserved phenylalanine or tryptophan, so this is likely a read error. CDR3 residues: CASSLAKKQFL. The CDR3 DNA follows: TGTGCCAGCAGCTTAGCCAAGAAGCAGTTCCTC. This chain links TRBV11-2 with TRBJ2-1; D uncertain. CDR3 length: 11 residues. The germline V gene has CDR1 SGHAT and CDR2 FQNNGV. V lost 1 base to trimming and J lost 11 bases, with 6 bases between them.

This clonotype showed up just a few times. This rearrangement joins TRBV12-3 or TRBV12-4 to TRBJ1-2; D is undetermined. Trimming shortened V by 4 bases and J by 7 bases, and 16 bases separated the two germline ends. This CDR3 is built from 14 residues. CDR3 amino acids: CASSSGRTEGGYTF. CDR3 nucleotides: TGTGCCAGCAGTTCTGGACGGACCGAGGGTGGCTACACCTTC.

This clonotype has a count of ten or more. The chain is built from TRBV6-1 and TRBJ1-2; 11 bases agree with TRBD1. Germline CDR1 MNHNS, CDR2 SASEGT. CDR3 length: 16 amino acids. V lost 5 bases, J lost 7 bases, and 12 bases stayed unmatched. The CDR3: CASSRRSGQGVGGYTF. The CDR3 region has the DNA TGTGCCAGCAGTCGCAGATCGGGACAGGGGGTTGGTGGCTACACCTTC.

This clonotype was detected a few times. The chain couples TRBV2 to TRBJ2-2; 13 nucleotides match TRBD2. Germline V gene data show CDR1 as SNHLY and CDR2 as FYNNEI. The length of the CDR3 is 17 residues. Trimming at V came to 1 base and at J to 6 bases, leaving 5 bases not matched to a gene. DNA of the CDR3: TGTGCCAGCAGTGAAGAGGGACTAGCGGGGAGGGCCGGGGAGCTGTTTTTT. It encodes CASSEEGLAGRAGELFF.

This chain uses TRBV30 with TRBJ2-1; D is perhaps TRBD2 (6 bases). CDR1 is GTSNPN, CDR2 SVGIG, per germline (reference sequence). The CDR3 has 14 amino acids. V was cut by 2 bases and J by 8 bases, with 16 bases left in between. The CDR3 loop is CAWSTGGGLDEQFF. The CDR3 bases are TGTGCCTGGAGTACTGGAGGAGGGTTGGATGAGCAGTTCTTC.

This clonotype was detected only a few times. The chain couples TRBV7-8 to TRBJ1-1, with D hard to call. The germline gives CDR1 SGHVS, CDR2 FQNEAQ. Trimming took off 5 bases at V and 3 bases at J, with 10 bases between the two ends. CDR3 length: 13 residues. The CDR3 bases are TGTGCCAGCAGCCGGAGGTGGGACACTGAAGCTTTCTTT. This gives the protein CASSRRWDTEAFF.

By sample fraction, this clonotype is medium-sized (0.01 to 0.1%). This chain links TRBV11-2 with TRBJ1-2; D remains ambiguous. CDR1 is SGHAT and CDR2 is FQNNGV in the germline V gene. Trimming shortened V by 4 bases and J by 8 bases, and 11 bases separated the two germline ends. The CDR3 loop spans 12 amino acids. CDR3 residues: CASSYLSGGYTF. CDR3 coding DNA: TGTGCCAGCAGCTACCTTTCAGGCGGCTACACCTTC.

The chain employs TRBV12-3 or TRBV12-4 and TRBJ1-2; 12 nucleotides agree with TRBD1. J gave up 5 bases and V 6 bases, and 7 bases lay outside the gene matches. The CDR3 loop spans 15 amino acids. CDR3 DNA sequence: TGTGCCAGCAGCGGCCAGGGACAGGGGGCTTATGGCTACACCTTC. Translating it yields CASSGQGQGAYGYTF.

Note on this clonotype: With a much larger clone just one base away, this may be a read error. The chain has TRBV7-3 and TRBJ1-2, with 11 bases fitting TRBD1. Looked up from germline, CDR1 is SGHTA and CDR2 is FQGTGA. V was clipped by 5 bases and J by 4 bases; unmatched bases: 6. The CDR3 runs to 15 residues. CDR3 in amino acids: CASSPSGTGGYGYTF. CDR3 DNA sequence: TGTGCCAGCAGCCCCTCCGGGACAGGGGGCTATGGCTACACCTTC.

This clonotype was observed a handful of times. The chain couples TRBV5-4 to TRBJ2-3; 8 positions agree with TRBD2. The CDR3 consists of 14 residues. The ends lost 7 bases at V and 2 bases at J; junction bases unmatched: 6. From germline, CDR1 is SGHNT and CDR2 YYREEE (reference sequence). The CDR3 here is CASQIAGNTDTQYF. The CDR3 DNA reads as TGTGCCAGCCAAATAGCGGGAAACACAGATACGCAGTATTTT.

V usage is TRBV4-3 and J usage is TRBJ2-5; weak D call: TRBD1 (6 bases). The CDR3 totals 15 residues. Trimming removed 5 bases from V and 5 bases from J, with 18 bases in between. Germline loops: CDR1 LGHNA, CDR2 YSLEER. CDR3 sequence reads: CASSAYRVTGETQYF. For the CDR3, the DNA is TGCGCCAGCAGCGCTTACAGGGTAACGGGGGAGACCCAGTACTTC.

This clonotype was seen a handful of times. The chain carries TRBV2 and TRBJ2-2; D may be TRBD2 (6 bases). The CDR3 contains 14 residues. Trimming shortened V by 8 bases and J by 5 bases, and 15 bases separated the two germline ends. From germline, CDR1 is SNHLY and CDR2 FYNNEI. This CDR3 reads CASGKAGGTGELFF. The CDR3 DNA follows: TGTGCCAGCGGAAAAGCGGGCGGTACCGGGGAGCTGTTTTTT.

A single count supports this clonotype. The chain is built from TRBV5-5 and TRBJ2-5; D possibly uses TRBD1 or TRBD2 (5 bases each). Trimming cost V 1 base and J 2 bases, with 9 bases left between them. The CDR3 is 14 residues long. Germline CDR1 reads SGHKS; CDR2 reads YYEKEE (reference sequence). CDR3 sequence reads: CASSLWDGQETQYF. The CDR3 DNA sequence: TGTGCCAGCAGCTTGTGGGACGGTCAAGAGACCCAGTACTTC.

With respect to this clonotype: Since a much larger clone is just one base distant, this may be a read error. This rearrangement joins TRBV19 to TRBJ2-1; 9 nucleotides align to TRBD2. The CDR3 extends over 15 amino acids. The germline gives CDR1 LNHDA, CDR2 SQIVND (reference sequence). CDR3 residues: CACSIRREGRNEQFF. CDR3 sequence (DNA): TGTGCCTGTAGTATCCGGCGGGAGGGCCGAAATGAGCAGTTCTTC.